Detailed here is one T cell receptor beta chain. The antigen remains undetermined. Assembly of TCR beta libraries relied on iRepertoire HTBI primers together with Arm-PCR of CDR3 regions. A single record per CDR3 protein comes from TCRdb applying MiXCR to the multiplex PCR reads. The table shows around 420,000 distinct CDR3 sequences, with roughly a sixth occurring only once. This sample stems from a study of regulatory T cells in long-lasting Graves disease. Whole-study context: Newly diagnosed Graves' patients took antithyroid drugs under 3 months. Study-level results: Persistent cases favored TRBV28, TRBJ1-2 and TRBJ2-5. Few sampled subjects may have lowered accuracy.

This sample's time point: newly diagnosed GD, antithyroid drugs for less than 3 months. Scientists built the TCR library using RNA that was extracted from PBMCs. Staff took roughly 9.6 milliliters of peripheral blood and put it into EDTA tubes. Germline V gene sequence: CDR1 MNHEY, CDR2 SVGAGI. The CDR3 runs 13 residues. This material consisted of peripheral blood mononuclear cells (PBMCs), taken at new diagnosis, from a patient treated with antithyroid drugs. The chain combines TRBV6-5 with TRBJ2-4; D remains unclear. Gene TRBJ1-2 matches the end of the DNA better, so the J call may be wrong. The TCR originated in a female donor with Graves disease. The CDR3 protein is CASSYSLAAGYTF. The DNA of the CDR3 is TGTGCCAGCAGTTACTCCTTGGCCGCGGGCTACACCTTC.